Listed below are T cell receptor beta chains from one sample, sequenced in a study of blood T cell repertoires in COVID-19. The protocol was immunoSEQ multiplex PCR, while the TCRdb copy is restricted to in-frame clones and leaves out a portion. The repertoire holds 150,000 to 200,000 clones, with about 80% as singletons. The sample taken for sequencing was peripheral blood. The receptors were sampled from a man in his 60s with acute or convalescent COVID-19. The CDR3 runs from the conserved cysteine through the conserved F or W. A D gene is named only where the DNA matches it firmly. Rows give clone size only sometimes, using once, few, many, or a class for an expanded clone.

v_call: TRBV4-1; clone_size: -; d_call: -; cdr3_aa: CASSQVLSYGYTF
v_call: TRBV24-1; clone_size: -; d_call: -; cdr3_aa: CATRDTGTQPGYTF
v_call: TRBV20-1; clone_size: -; d_call: TRBD1; cdr3_aa: CSASAGTGDTGELFF
v_call: TRBV19; clone_size: once; d_call: -; cdr3_aa: CASSDTSSGANVLTF
v_call: TRBV10-3; clone_size: -; d_call: -; cdr3_aa: CATGTDSNQPQHF
v_call: TRBV6-4; clone_size: -; d_call: -; cdr3_aa: CASSDSIADISNYSNQPQHF
v_call: TRBV11-2; clone_size: -; d_call: -; cdr3_aa: CASSLHLYSGSGYF
v_call: TRBV12-3/TRBV12-4; clone_size: -; d_call: -; cdr3_aa: CASSAAVFYGYTF
v_call: TRBV5-1; clone_size: few; d_call: -; cdr3_aa: CASTWAGHYQPQHF
v_call: TRBV6-5; clone_size: -; d_call: -; cdr3_aa: CAIHLAGQETQYF
v_call: TRBV6-5; clone_size: -; d_call: -; cdr3_aa: CASTRHGTAGNTIYF
v_call: TRBV7-9; clone_size: -; d_call: -; cdr3_aa: CASSLAVGGPKLFF
v_call: TRBV7-9; clone_size: few; d_call: -; cdr3_aa: CASSLGTLGNTIYF
v_call: TRBV19; clone_size: -; d_call: -; cdr3_aa: CATRPIYSGSTDTQYF
v_call: TRBV4-2; clone_size: few; d_call: TRBD1; cdr3_aa: CASSQLSLQGSSYEQYF
v_call: TRBV11-2; clone_size: -; d_call: -; cdr3_aa: CASSLVSVVNYGYTF
v_call: TRBV7-3; clone_size: -; d_call: TRBD2; cdr3_aa: CASSLIAGPGELFF
v_call: TRBV9; clone_size: -; d_call: TRBD1; cdr3_aa: CASSPRTGYEQYF
v_call: TRBV11-2; clone_size: -; d_call: TRBD1; cdr3_aa: CASSSPRTGGTEAFF